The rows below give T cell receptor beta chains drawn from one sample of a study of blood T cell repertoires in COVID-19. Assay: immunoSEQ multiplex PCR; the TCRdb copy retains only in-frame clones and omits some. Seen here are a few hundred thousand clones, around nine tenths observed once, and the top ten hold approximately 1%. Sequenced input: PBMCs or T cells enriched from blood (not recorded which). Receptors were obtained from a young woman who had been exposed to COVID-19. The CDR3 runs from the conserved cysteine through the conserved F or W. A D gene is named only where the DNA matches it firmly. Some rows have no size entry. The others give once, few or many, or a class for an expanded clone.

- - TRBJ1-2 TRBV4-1 CASSQDFGWTFGYTF TGCGCCAGCAGCCAAGATTTCGGTTGGACATTCGGCTACACCTTC
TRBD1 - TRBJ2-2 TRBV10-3 CAIPLKTGDTGELFF TGTGCCATCCCCCTTAAGACAGGGGACACCGGGGAGCTGTTTTTT
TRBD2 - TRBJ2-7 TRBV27 CASSLSGGRGGSYEQYF TGTGCCAGCAGTTTATCGGGTGGGAGGGGCGGCTCCTACGAGCAGTACTTC
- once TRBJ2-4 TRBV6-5 CASRRDLGGIQYF TGTGCCAGCAGGAGGGACTTGGGGGGCATTCAGTACTTC
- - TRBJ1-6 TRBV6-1 CASSEVAGKFDSPLHF TGTGCCAGCAGTGAAGTTGCGGGGAAGTTTGACTCACCCCTCCACTTT
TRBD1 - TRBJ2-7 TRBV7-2 CASSPGTAPFGEYEQYF TGTGCCAGCAGCCCCGGGACAGCACCGTTCGGGGAATACGAGCAGTACTTC
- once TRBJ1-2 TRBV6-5 CASSPGEAGYTF TGTGCCAGCAGCCCCGGGGAAGCCGGCTACACCTTC
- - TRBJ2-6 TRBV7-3 CASSQTGNSGANVLTF TGTGCCAGCAGCCAAACAGGGAACTCTGGGGCCAACGTCCTGACTTTC
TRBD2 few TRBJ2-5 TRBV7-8 CASSLGLAGGPQETQYF TGTGCCAGCAGCTTAGGACTAGCGGGAGGGCCCCAAGAGACCCAGTACTTC
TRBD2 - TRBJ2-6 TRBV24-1 CATSDSPGGRSGANVLTF TGTGCCACCAGTGATTCCCCGGGAGGGCGGAGTGGGGCCAACGTCCTGACTTTC
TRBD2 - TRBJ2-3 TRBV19 CASSLMRGSSADTQYF TGTGCCAGTAGCCTCATGCGCGGGAGTAGCGCAGATACGCAGTATTTT
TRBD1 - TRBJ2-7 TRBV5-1 CASSPGTGTLGEQYF TGCGCCAGCAGCCCAGGGACAGGGACCTTGGGGGAGCAGTACTTC
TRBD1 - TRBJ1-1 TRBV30 CAWSRGTEAFF TGTGCCTGGAGCAGGGGGACTGAAGCTTTCTTT
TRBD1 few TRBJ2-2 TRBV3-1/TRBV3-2 CASSQERGLGTGELFF TGTGCCAGCAGCCAAGAAAGGGGGCTAGGCACCGGGGAGCTGTTTTTT
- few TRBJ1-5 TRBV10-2 CASSEGALRSNQPQHF TGCGCCAGCAGTGAAGGGGCCCTCCGGAGCAATCAGCCCCAGCATTTT
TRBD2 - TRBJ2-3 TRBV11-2 CASSLMAGGPHTQYF TGTGCCAGCAGCTTAATGGCGGGAGGGCCTCATACGCAGTATTTT
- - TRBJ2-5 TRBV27 CASSLLSRAETQYF TGTGCCAGCAGTTTATTATCCCGTGCGGAGACCCAGTACTTC
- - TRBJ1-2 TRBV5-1 CASSLRGIGYTF TGCGCCAGCAGCTTGCGGGGAATTGGCTACACCTTC
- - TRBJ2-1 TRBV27 CASSSSSYNEQFF TGTGCCAGCAGTTCCAGCTCCTACAATGAGCAGTTCTTC
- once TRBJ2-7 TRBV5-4 CASSLGGTYEQYF TGTGCCAGCAGCTTGGGCGGTACCTACGAGCAGTACTTC
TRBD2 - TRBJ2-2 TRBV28 CASSSGSGSPGELFF TGTGCCAGCAGTTCTGGTAGCGGGAGTCCCGGGGAGCTGTTTTTT
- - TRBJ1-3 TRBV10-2 CASSLAPRDTIYF TGCGCCAGCAGTTTGGCCCCGCGGGACACCATATATTTT
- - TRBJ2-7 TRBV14 CASSPPLNHHEQYF TGTGCCAGCAGCCCGCCCCTAAACCACCACGAGCAGTACTTC
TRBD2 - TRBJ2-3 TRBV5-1 CASSLTSQLAGGTDTQYF TGCGCCAGCAGCTTAACTTCCCAACTAGCGGGAGGAACAGATACGCAGTATTTT
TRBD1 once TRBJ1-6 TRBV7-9 CASSLVDDRGSPLHF TGTGCCAGCAGCTTAGTAGACGACAGGGGATCACCCCTCCACTTT
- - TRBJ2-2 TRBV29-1 CSADRGNTGELFF TGCAGCGCTGACCGGGGGAACACCGGGGAGCTGTTTTTT
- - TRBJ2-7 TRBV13 CASSLVEGRSYYEQYF TGTGCCAGCAGCTTAGTTGAGGGGAGGTCATACTACGAGCAGTACTTC
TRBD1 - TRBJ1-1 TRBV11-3 CASTRDRAEAFF TGTGCCAGCACCCGGGACAGGGCTGAAGCTTTCTTT